Listed below are T cell receptor beta chains from one sample, sequenced in a study of shared clonotypes between healthy human individuals. Data came from immunoSEQ multiplex PCR; TCRdb stores just in-frame clones and leaves some out. The sample lists around 2.3 million clones; approximately 96% were seen once. The specimen sequenced was naive CD4+ T cells sorted from blood. These receptors all stem from a man between 18 and 29 years old in good health. Each CDR3 is given with its conserved first and last residue. D genes are given only for firm matches. The size field is filled for only some rows; it gives once, few, many or a size class.

DNA	CDR3	size	V	J	D
TGTGCCTGGAGTGGGGGGCGGGGTGAAAAACTGTTTTTT	CAWSGGRGEKLFF	.	TRBV30	TRBJ1-4	.
TGTGCCAGCAGCCGGGGCGGGGATAGCACAGATACGCAGTATTTT	CASSRGGDSTDTQYF	.	TRBV11-3	TRBJ2-3	.
TGTGCCAGCAGCAGCCTCACGGGACAGGGGACAGATACGCAGTATTTT	CASSSLTGQGTDTQYF	.	TRBV7-6	TRBJ2-3	TRBD1
TGTGCCTGGAGCGGCCCATACAGGTCTGGGGCCAACGTCCTGACTTTC	CAWSGPYRSGANVLTF	.	TRBV30	TRBJ2-6	.
TGTGCCAGTAGTATAAGGGACAGGGCGAAGGGCTACACCTTC	CASSIRDRAKGYTF	once	TRBV19	TRBJ1-2	TRBD1
TGTGCCAGCAGCTTTCGGACAGGGGGCTATGGCTACACCTTC	CASSFRTGGYGYTF	.	TRBV5-4	TRBJ1-2	TRBD1
TGTGCCAGCAGTTACTTAGACAGCTCCTACGAGCAGTACTTC	CASSYLDSSYEQYF	.	TRBV6-6	TRBJ2-7	.
TGTGCCAGCAGCCTTGATGTGGCCGGGGCCAACGTCCTGACTTTC	CASSLDVAGANVLTF	.	TRBV5-4	TRBJ2-6	.
TGCGCCAGCAGCCCTGACAATGAGCAGTTCTTC	CASSPDNEQFF	.	TRBV5-1	TRBJ2-1	.
TGTGCCAGCAGCCCAGGGCGGAGCACTGAAGCTTTCTTT	CASSPGRSTEAFF	.	TRBV7-2	TRBJ1-1	.
TGTGCCTGGTCAACTCGACAGTTCGCCCAAGAGACCCAGTACTTC	CAWSTRQFAQETQYF	.	TRBV30	TRBJ2-5	.
TGTGCCAGCAGTTCCTGGACGGTCAATCAGCCCCAGCATTTT	CASSSWTVNQPQHF	.	TRBV28	TRBJ1-5	.
TGTGCTAGTGGTTTGCACCGGGACAGGGGAACAGATACGCAGTATTTT	CASGLHRDRGTDTQYF	once	TRBV12-5	TRBJ2-3	TRBD1
TGTGCCAGCAGTGAAGCGGCGGCCTACAATGAGCAGTTCTTC	CASSEAAAYNEQFF	.	TRBV6-1	TRBJ2-1	.
TGCGCCAGCAGCTTGGGGCGTAGCGGGGTCCCTAGCTCCTACGAGCAGTACTTC	CASSLGRSGVPSSYEQYF	.	TRBV5-1	TRBJ2-7	TRBD2
TGTGCCAGCAAATCAAGGACTAGCGGTCCCGGGGAGCTGTTTTTT	CASKSRTSGPGELFF	.	TRBV27	TRBJ2-2	TRBD2
TGTGCCAGCAGCCTCCGGGAAGCCACGCCAGATACGCAGTATTTT	CASSLREATPDTQYF	.	TRBV7-3	TRBJ2-3	.
TGTGCCAGCAGCTTGGGGCTGGGCTCCTACGAGCAGTACTTC	CASSLGLGSYEQYF	.	TRBV5-6	TRBJ2-7	.
TGTGCCAGTAGTCCCAGCCAGGCAGTCAATGAAAAACTGTTTTTT	CASSPSQAVNEKLFF	once	TRBV19	TRBJ1-4	.
TGCGCCAGCAGCTTGGAAGCCCGGGCTAACTATGGCTACACCTTC	CASSLEARANYGYTF	.	TRBV5-1	TRBJ1-2	.
TGTGCCAGTAGTGAGGTAGACCAAGAGACCCAGTACTTC	CASSEVDQETQYF	.	TRBV19	TRBJ2-5	.
TGTGCCAGCTCACGGGGGGGGGACTCCCAGGAGCAGTACTTC	CASSRGGDSQEQYF	.	TRBV18	TRBJ2-7	TRBD2
TGTGCCAGCAGCGTAGCGGGGGCTAGCACAGATACGCAGTATTTT	CASSVAGASTDTQYF	.	TRBV9	TRBJ2-3	.
TGTGCCAGCAGCTCCCGAACAGGGGGCTTAAATGAAAAACTGTTTTTT	CASSSRTGGLNEKLFF	.	TRBV5-4	TRBJ1-4	TRBD1
TGTGCCAGCAGCTTATCAGGTTCCCGCACAGATACGCAGTATTTT	CASSLSGSRTDTQYF	once	TRBV7-9	TRBJ2-3	.